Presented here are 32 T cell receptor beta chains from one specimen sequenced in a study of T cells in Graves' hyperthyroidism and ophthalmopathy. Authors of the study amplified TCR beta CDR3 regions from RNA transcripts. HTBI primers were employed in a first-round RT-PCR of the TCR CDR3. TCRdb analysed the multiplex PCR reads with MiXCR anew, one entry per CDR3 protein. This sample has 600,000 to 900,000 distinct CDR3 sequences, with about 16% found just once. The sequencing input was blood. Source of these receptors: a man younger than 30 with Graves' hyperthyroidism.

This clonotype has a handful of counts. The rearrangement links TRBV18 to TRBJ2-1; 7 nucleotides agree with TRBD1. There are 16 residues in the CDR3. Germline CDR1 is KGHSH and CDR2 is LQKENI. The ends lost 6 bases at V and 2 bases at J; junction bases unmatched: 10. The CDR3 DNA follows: TGTGCCAGCTCCCTACTATCCGGGACAGCCTACAATGAGCAGTTCTTC. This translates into CASSLLSGTAYNEQFF.

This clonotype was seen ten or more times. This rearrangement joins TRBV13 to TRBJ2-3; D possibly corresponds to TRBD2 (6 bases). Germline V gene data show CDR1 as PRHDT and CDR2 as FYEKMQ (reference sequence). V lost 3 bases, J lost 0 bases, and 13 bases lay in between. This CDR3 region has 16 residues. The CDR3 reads CASSFRGGPSTDTQYF. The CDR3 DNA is TGTGCCAGCAGCTTCAGAGGAGGGCCTAGCACAGATACGCAGTATTTT.

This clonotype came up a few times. DNA of the CDR3: TGTGCTAGTGGTTTGCCATCAGGGGCACCATACAATGAGCAGTTCTTC. Residues: CASGLPSGAPYNEQFF. The chain is built from TRBV12-5 and TRBJ2-1; the D gene is possibly TRBD1 (6 bases). Trimming removed 2 bases from V and 4 bases from J, with 15 bases in between. The CDR3 spans 16 residues. The germline V gene has CDR1 LGHNT and CDR2 FRNRAP.

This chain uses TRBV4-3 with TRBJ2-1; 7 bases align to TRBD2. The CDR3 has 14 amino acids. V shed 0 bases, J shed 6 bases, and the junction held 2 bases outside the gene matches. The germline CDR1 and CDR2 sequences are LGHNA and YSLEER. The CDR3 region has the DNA TGCGCCAGCAGCCAAGAACTAGCGAGCAATGAGCAGTTCTTC. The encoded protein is CASSQELASNEQFF.

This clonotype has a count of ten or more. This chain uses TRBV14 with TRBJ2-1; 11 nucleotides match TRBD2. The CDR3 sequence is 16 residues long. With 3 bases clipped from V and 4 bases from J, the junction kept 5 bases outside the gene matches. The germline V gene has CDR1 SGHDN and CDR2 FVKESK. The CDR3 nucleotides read TGTGCCAGCAGCCAGCCCGGACTAGCGGGTTACAATGAGCAGTTCTTC. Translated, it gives CASSQPGLAGYNEQFF.

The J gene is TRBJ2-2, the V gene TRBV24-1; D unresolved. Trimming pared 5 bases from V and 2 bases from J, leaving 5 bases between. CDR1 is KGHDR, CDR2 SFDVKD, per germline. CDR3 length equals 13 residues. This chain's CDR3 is CATSGVNTGELFF. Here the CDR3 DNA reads TGTGCCACCAGTGGAGTTAACACCGGGGAGCTGTTTTTT.

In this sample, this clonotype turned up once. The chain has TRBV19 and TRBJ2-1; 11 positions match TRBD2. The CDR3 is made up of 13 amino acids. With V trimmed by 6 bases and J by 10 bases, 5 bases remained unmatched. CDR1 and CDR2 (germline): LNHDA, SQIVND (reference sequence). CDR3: CASRTGTSGEQFF. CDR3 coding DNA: TGTGCCAGTAGGACCGGGACTAGCGGAGAGCAGTTCTTC.

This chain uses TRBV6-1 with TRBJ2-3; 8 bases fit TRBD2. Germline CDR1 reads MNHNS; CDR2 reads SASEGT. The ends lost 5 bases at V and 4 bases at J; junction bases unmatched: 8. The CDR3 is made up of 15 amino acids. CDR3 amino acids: CASSTQRESSDTQYF. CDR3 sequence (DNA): TGTGCCAGCAGTACCCAGCGGGAGAGTTCAGATACGCAGTATTTT.

The CDR3 coding sequence is TGTGCCAGTAGTATAGCGGGCTACGAGCAGTACTTC. This gives the protein CASSIAGYEQYF. The chain is built from TRBV19 and TRBJ2-7; D is unresolved. Germline V gene sequence: CDR1 LNHDA, CDR2 SQIVND (reference sequence). The CDR3 has 12 amino acids. Trimming left V 1 base short and J 3 bases short, with 4 bases between.

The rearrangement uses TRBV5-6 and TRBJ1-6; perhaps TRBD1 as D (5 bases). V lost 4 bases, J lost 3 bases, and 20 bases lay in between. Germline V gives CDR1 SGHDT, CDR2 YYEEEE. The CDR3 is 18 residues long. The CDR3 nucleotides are TGTGCCAGCAGCCCGGCGGTTGGACAAGTCGGCTATAATTCACCCCTCCACTTT. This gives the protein CASSPAVGQVGYNSPLHF.

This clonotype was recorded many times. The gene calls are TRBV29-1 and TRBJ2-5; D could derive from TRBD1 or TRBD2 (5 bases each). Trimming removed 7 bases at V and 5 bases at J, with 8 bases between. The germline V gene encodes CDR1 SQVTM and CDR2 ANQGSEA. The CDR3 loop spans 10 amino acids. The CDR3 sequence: CSAEGETQYF. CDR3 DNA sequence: TGCAGCGCTGAGGGGGAGACCCAGTACTTC.

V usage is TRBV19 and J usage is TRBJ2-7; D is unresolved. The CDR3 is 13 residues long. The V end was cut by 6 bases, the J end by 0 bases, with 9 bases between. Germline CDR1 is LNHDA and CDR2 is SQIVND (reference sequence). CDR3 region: CASRARSSYEQYF. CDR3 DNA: TGTGCCAGTAGGGCGAGGAGCTCCTACGAGCAGTACTTC.

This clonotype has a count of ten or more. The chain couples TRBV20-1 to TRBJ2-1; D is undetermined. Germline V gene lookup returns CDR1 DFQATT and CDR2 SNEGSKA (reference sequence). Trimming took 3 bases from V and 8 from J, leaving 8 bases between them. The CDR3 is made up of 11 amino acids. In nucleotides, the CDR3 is TGCAGTGCTAGGGCCTGGGATGAGCAGTTCTTC. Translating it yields CSARAWDEQFF.

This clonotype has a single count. The CDR3 nucleotides are TGTGCCACCCGTACCCGGGGCAGAACTAATGAAAAACTGTTTTTT. Translation gives CATRTRGRTNEKLFF. V is TRBV27 and J is TRBJ1-4; TRBD1 is a possible D gene (5 bases). The V end lost 10 bases, the J end lost 1 base, and 16 bases lay between the germline ends. Germline V gene lookup returns CDR1 MNHEY and CDR2 SMNVEV (reference sequence). CDR3 size: 15 residues.

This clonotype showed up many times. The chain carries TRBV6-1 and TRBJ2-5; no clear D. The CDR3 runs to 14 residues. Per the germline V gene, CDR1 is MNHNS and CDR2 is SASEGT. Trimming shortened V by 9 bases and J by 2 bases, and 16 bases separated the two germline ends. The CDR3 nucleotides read TGTGCCAGTCGGCCGGACCCGGTACAAGAGACCCAGTACTTC. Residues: CASRPDPVQETQYF.

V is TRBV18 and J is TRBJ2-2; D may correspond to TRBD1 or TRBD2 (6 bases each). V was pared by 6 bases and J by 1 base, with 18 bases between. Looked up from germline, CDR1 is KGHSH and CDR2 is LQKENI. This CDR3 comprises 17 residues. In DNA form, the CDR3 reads TGTGCCAGCTCGAACATAATCGCGGGACAGAACACCGGGGAGCTGTTTTTT. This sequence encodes CASSNIIAGQNTGELFF.

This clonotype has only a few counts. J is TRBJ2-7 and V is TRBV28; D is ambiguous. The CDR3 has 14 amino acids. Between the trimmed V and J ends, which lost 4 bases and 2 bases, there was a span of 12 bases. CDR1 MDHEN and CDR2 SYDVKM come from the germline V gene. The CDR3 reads CASSSDRITYEQYF. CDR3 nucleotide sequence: TGTGCCAGCAGTTCGGACCGTATAACCTACGAGCAGTACTTC.

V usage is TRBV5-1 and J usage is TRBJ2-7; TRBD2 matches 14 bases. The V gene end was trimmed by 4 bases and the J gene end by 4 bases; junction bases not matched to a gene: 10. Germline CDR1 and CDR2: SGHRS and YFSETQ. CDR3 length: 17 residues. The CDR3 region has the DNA TGCGCCAGCAGCCTCGGACTAGCGGGAGGAGTCGGGTACGAGCAGTACTTC. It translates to CASSLGLAGGVGYEQYF.

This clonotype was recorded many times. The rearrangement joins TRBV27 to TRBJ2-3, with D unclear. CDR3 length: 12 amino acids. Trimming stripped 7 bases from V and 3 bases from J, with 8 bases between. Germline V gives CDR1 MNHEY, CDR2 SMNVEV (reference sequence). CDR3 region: CASTPFTDTQYF. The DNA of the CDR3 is TGTGCCAGCACACCATTTACAGATACGCAGTATTTT.

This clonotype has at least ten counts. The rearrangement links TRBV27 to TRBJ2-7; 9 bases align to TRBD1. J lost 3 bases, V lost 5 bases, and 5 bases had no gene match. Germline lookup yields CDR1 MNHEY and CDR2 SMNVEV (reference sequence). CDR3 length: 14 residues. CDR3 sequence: CASSPGQGGYEQYF. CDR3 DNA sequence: TGTGCCAGCAGTCCGGGACAGGGAGGCTACGAGCAGTACTTC.

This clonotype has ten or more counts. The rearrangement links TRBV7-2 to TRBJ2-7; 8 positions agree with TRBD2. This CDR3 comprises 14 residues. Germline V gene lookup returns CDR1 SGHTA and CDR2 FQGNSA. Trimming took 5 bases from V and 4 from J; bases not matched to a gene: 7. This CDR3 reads CASSLGGGAYEQYF. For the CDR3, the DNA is TGTGCCAGCAGCCTCGGGGGGGGCGCTTACGAGCAGTACTTC.

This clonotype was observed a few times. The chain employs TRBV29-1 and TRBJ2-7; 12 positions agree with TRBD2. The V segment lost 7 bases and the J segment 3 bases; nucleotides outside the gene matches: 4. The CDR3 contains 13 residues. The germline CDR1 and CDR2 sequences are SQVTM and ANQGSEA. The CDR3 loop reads CSARTSGNYEQYF. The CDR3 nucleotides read TGCAGCGCGAGGACTAGCGGGAACTACGAGCAGTACTTC.

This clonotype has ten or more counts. The CDR3 spells CASSLGDRGRETQYF. CDR3 sequence (DNA): TGTGCCAGCAGTTTAGGGGACAGGGGACGAGAGACCCAGTACTTC. This chain connects TRBV28 to TRBJ2-5; 10 bases are shared with TRBD1. The CDR3 is 15 amino acids. V shed 2 bases and J 4 bases; nucleotides not matched to a gene: 4. Germline V gene lookup returns CDR1 MDHEN and CDR2 SYDVKM. Full variable domain (rest looked up from reference TRBV28 and TRBJ2-5): DVKVTQSSRYLVKRTGEKVFLECVQDMDHENMFWYRQDPGLGLRLIYFSYDVKMKEKGDIPEGYSVSREKKERFSLILESASTNQTSMYLCASSLGDRGRETQYFGPGTRLLVL.

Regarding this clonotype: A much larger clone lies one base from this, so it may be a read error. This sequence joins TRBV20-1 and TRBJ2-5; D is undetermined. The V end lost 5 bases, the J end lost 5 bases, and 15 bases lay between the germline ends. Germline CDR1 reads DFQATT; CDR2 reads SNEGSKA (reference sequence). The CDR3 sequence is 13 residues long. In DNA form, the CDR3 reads TGCAGTGCTCCGACCTTCCCAGCGGAGACCCAGTACTTC. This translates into CSAPTFPAETQYF.

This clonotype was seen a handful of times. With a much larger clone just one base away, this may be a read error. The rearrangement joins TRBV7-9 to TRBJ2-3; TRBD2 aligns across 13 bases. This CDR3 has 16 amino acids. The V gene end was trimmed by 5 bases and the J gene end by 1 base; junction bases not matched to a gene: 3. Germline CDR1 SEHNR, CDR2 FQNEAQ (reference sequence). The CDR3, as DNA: TGTGCCAGCAGCCCGGGACTAGCGGGACGCACAGATACGCAGTATTTT. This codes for CASSPGLAGRTDTQYF.

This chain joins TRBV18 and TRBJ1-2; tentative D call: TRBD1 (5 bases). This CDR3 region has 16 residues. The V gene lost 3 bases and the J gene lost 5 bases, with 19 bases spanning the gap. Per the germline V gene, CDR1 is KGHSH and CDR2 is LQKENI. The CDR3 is CASSPQSPGLGYGYTF. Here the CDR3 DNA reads TGTGCCAGCTCACCGCAGAGTCCGGGGCTCGGGTATGGCTACACCTTC. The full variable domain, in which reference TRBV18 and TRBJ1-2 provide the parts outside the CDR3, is NAGVMQNPRHLVRRRGQEARLRCSPMKGHSHVYWYRQLPEEGLKFMVYLQKENIIDESGMPKERFSAEFPKEGPSILRIQQVVRGDSAAYFCASSPQSPGLGYGYTFGSGTRLTVV.

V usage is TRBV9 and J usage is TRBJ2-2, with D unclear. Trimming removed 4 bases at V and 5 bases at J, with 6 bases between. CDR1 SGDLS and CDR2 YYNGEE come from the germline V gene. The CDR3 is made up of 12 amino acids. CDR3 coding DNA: TGTGCCAGCAGCACCCGGACCGGGGAGCTGTTTTTT. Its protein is CASSTRTGELFF.

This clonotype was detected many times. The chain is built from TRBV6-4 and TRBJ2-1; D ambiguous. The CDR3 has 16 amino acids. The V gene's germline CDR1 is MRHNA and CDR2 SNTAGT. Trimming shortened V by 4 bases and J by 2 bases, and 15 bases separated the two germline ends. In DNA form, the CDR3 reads TGTGCCAGCAGTGCCGTAAGGGTTTTGGCCTACAATGAGCAGTTCTTC. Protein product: CASSAVRVLAYNEQFF.

CDR3 loop: CASSLGPEREFF. CDR3 DNA sequence: TGTGCCAGCAGCTTAGGACCGGAACGGGAGTTCTTC. The chain carries TRBV11-2 and TRBJ2-1; D is undetermined. The CDR3 runs 12 residues. Trimming pared 1 base from V and 14 bases from J, leaving 12 bases between. Germline V CDR1 and CDR2: SGHAT, FQNNGV.

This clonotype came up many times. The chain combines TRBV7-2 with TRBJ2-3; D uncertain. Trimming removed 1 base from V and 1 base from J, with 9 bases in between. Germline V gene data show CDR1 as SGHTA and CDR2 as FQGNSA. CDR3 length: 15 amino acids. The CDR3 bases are TGTGCCAGCAGCTTAGTTTCCTCCGGCACAGATACGCAGTATTTT. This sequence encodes CASSLVSSGTDTQYF.

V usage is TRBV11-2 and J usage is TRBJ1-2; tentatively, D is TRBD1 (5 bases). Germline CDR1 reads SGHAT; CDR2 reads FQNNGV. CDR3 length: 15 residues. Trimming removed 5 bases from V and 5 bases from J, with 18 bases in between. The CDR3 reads CASSPRSTAIYGYTF. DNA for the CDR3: TGTGCCAGCAGCCCGCGGTCGACAGCAATTTATGGCTACACCTTC.

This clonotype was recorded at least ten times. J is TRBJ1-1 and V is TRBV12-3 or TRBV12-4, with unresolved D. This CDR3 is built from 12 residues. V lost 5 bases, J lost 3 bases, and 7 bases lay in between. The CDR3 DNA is TGTGCCAGCAGTGCTTGGGACACTGAAGCTTTCTTT. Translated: CASSAWDTEAFF.